The 26 T cell receptor beta chains below all came from one sample that was sequenced in a study of response to subunit inactivated influenza vaccine. A single record per CDR3 protein comes from TCRdb applying MiXCR to the RT-PCR reads. The top ten clones hold around 10% of a sample with a few hundred thousand distinct CDR3 sequences, 11% to 15% of them seen once. Sequences were derived from PBMCs from blood, sampled about 12 days after vaccination. Source of these receptors: a man aged 50-60 years who received an inactivated influenza vaccine.

This rearrangement joins TRBV6-5 to TRBJ1-4; a weak D match, TRBD1 (6 bases). Germline CDR1 and CDR2: MNHEY and SVGAGI. Trimming removed 2 bases from V and 8 bases from J, with 21 bases in between. The CDR3 loop spans 17 amino acids. The CDR3 sequence: CASSYRGYRDTGEKLFF. The CDR3 bases are TGTGCCAGCAGTTACAGGGGGTATCGGGACACGGGGGAAAAACTGTTTTTT.

This chain joins TRBV24-1 and TRBJ2-1; D unresolved. The CDR3 totals 12 residues. V lost 1 base and J lost 8, with 5 bases in between. Germline loops: CDR1 KGHDR, CDR2 SFDVKD. For the CDR3, the DNA is TGTGCCACCAGTGATTTCGTCGATGAGCAGTTCTTC. It yields the protein CATSDFVDEQFF.

This clonotype showed up just a few times. This chain uses TRBV20-1 with TRBJ2-1; TRBD2 aligns across 7 bases. Germline loops: CDR1 DFQATT, CDR2 SNEGSKA (reference sequence). V lost 2 bases and J lost 2; bases outside the gene matches: 3. This CDR3 comprises 14 residues. In DNA, the CDR3 is TGCAGTGCTAGATCCGGGGGGACCTACAATGAGCAGTTCTTC. Its protein is CSARSGGTYNEQFF.

The chain employs TRBV12-3 or TRBV12-4 and TRBJ2-1; D gene unclear. Trimming removed 7 bases from V and 0 bases from J, with 4 bases in between. The CDR3 runs to 12 residues. CDR3 loop: CASTSSYNEQFF. Here the CDR3 DNA reads TGTGCCAGCACGAGCTCCTACAATGAGCAGTTCTTC.

This clonotype was observed a few times. The chain combines TRBV4-2 with TRBJ2-1; 9 nucleotides line up with TRBD1. Germline CDR1 reads LGHNA; CDR2 reads YNFKEQ. The length of the CDR3 is 14 residues. The junction had 2 bases not matched to a gene; V was cut back by 3 bases and J by 5 bases. The CDR3 coding sequence is TGTGCCAGCAGCCAGGGACAGGGCAACAATGAGCAGTTCTTC. Its translation: CASSQGQGNNEQFF.

This clonotype was counted only a few times. The chain employs TRBV24-1 and TRBJ2-5, with 8 bases that match TRBD1. Looked up from germline, CDR1 is KGHDR and CDR2 is SFDVKD. The CDR3 runs 15 residues. V shed 3 bases and J 4 bases; nucleotides not matched to a gene: 6. The CDR3 coding sequence is TGTGCCACCAGTGATGTTACAGGGGGAGGAGAGACCCAGTACTTC. Translated, it gives CATSDVTGGGETQYF.

This sequence joins TRBV19 and TRBJ2-1; D is perhaps TRBD1 or TRBD2 (5 bases each). The CDR3 contains 16 residues. The V and J ends lost 8 bases and 7 bases respectively, with 24 bases between them. In germline, CDR1 is LNHDA, CDR2 SQIVND (reference sequence). The CDR3 nucleotides read TGTGCCAGTCAAGGAGACCTGGACTGGCCAGGGAATGAGCAGTTCTTC. Amino acid sequence: CASQGDLDWPGNEQFF.

This clonotype was seen many times. This chain links TRBV7-2 with TRBJ2-1, with D perhaps TRBD2 (6 bases). CDR3 length: 15 amino acids. Germline CDR1 is SGHTA and CDR2 is FQGNSA. V lost 5 bases, J lost 5 bases, and 16 bases lay in between. CDR3 sequence (DNA): TGTGCCAGCAGCGGCCGGAGTAGCGGCCACAATGAGCAGTTCTTC. Amino acids: CASSGRSSGHNEQFF.

This clonotype has just one count. The chain uses TRBV12-3 or TRBV12-4 and TRBJ1-2; D is uncertain. The CDR3 consists of 13 residues. V gave up 6 bases and J gave up 7 bases, with 15 bases separating them. CDR3 coding DNA: TGTGCCAGCAGCACCAGTCCCTCAGGTGGCTACACCTTC. It codes for CASSTSPSGGYTF.

In its sample, this clonotype was seen a few times. The CDR3 DNA follows: TGTGCCAGCAGCTTAGGACTCCTCTACGAGCAGTACTTC. Residues: CASSLGLLYEQYF. This chain joins TRBV7-2 and TRBJ2-7; unclear D gene. Trimming removed 1 base from V and 3 bases from J, with 7 bases in between. The CDR3 covers 13 residues. Germline values: CDR1 SGHTA, CDR2 FQGNSA.

This rearrangement joins TRBV7-2 to TRBJ2-3; TRBD1 or TRBD2 may be the D gene (5 bases each). CDR1 SGHTA and CDR2 FQGNSA come from the germline V gene. The CDR3 is 14 residues long. V was cut by 6 bases and J by 1 base, with 11 bases left in between. CDR3 DNA: TGTGCCAGCAGACCGGGACCGGGCACAGATACGCAGTATTTT. Its translation: CASRPGPGTDTQYF.

This clonotype was recorded a few times. This chain uses TRBV27 with TRBJ2-1; D not resolved. Trimming shortened V by 3 bases and J by 3 bases, and 12 bases separated the two germline ends. This CDR3 has 15 residues. Germline V gene sequence: CDR1 MNHEY, CDR2 SMNVEV (reference sequence). The CDR3 nucleotides are TGTGCCAGCAGTTTCTTCGCATTAGGCTACAATGAGCAGTTCTTC. This codes for CASSFFALGYNEQFF.

In this sample, this clonotype turned up a few times. The chain is built from TRBV18 and TRBJ2-1; D unclear. Germline V gives CDR1 KGHSH, CDR2 LQKENI. The CDR3 is made up of 11 amino acids. The V gene lost 1 base and the J gene lost 10 bases, with 5 bases spanning the gap. The CDR3 DNA follows: TGTGCCAGCTCACCACGGTCCGAGCAGTTCTTC. Its translation is CASSPRSEQFF.

This clonotype was seen only a few times. V is TRBV7-8 and J is TRBJ2-7; TRBD2 is a possible D gene (5 bases). This CDR3 has 14 residues. Trimming shortened V by 5 bases and J by 1 base, and 12 bases separated the two germline ends. CDR1 is SGHVS and CDR2 is FQNEAQ in the germline V gene. CDR3 coding DNA: TGTGCCAGCAGCCCTTCTCCGGGGTCCTACGAGCAGTACTTC. Its translation is CASSPSPGSYEQYF.

The chain joins TRBV7-2 to TRBJ2-2; 11 bases are shared with TRBD2. Losses at the gene ends were 5 bases for V and 4 bases for J; bases not matched to a gene: 9. CDR3 length equals 17 residues. Germline values: CDR1 SGHTA, CDR2 FQGNSA. The CDR3 reads CASSIGLAGPFTGELFF. In nucleotides, the CDR3 is TGTGCCAGCAGCATCGGACTAGCGGGTCCGTTCACCGGGGAGCTGTTTTTT. The complete variable domain, with remaining parts taken from reference TRBV7-2 and TRBJ2-2, reads GAGVSQSPSNKVTEKGKDVELRCDPISGHTALYWYRQSLGQGLEFLIYFQGNSAPDKSGLPSDRFSAERTGGSVSTLTIQRTQQEDSAVYLCASSIGLAGPFTGELFFGEGSRLTVL.

About this clonotype itself: A much bigger clone sits one base away, suggesting this may be a read error. The gene calls are TRBV4-1 and TRBJ2-7; 11 bases are a match to TRBD1. CDR1 is MGHRA, CDR2 YSYEKL, per germline. The V gene end was trimmed by 2 bases and the J gene end by 7 bases; junction bases not matched to a gene: 7. The CDR3 has 15 amino acids. This CDR3 is CASSQPGQGVEEQYF. DNA for the CDR3: TGCGCCAGCAGCCAACCGGGACAGGGGGTTGAGGAGCAGTACTTC.

Worth noting for this clonotype: A read error may account for a junction end that differs from germline. The chain employs TRBV7-7 and TRBJ2-7; D remains ambiguous. CDR3 size: 13 residues. The germline gives CDR1 SSHAT, CDR2 FNYEAQ (reference sequence). CDR3 sequence reads: CASSLEFSYEQYF. The CDR3 region has the DNA TGTGCTAGCAGCTTAGAGTTCTCCTACGAGCAGTACTTC.

J is TRBJ2-5 and V is TRBV7-2; unclear D gene. The CDR3 has 12 residues. CDR1 is SGHTA, CDR2 FQGNSA, per germline. V lost 3 bases and J lost 5, with 7 bases in between. As DNA, the CDR3 is TGTGCCAGCAGCTTCCCTTTTGAGACCCAGTACTTC. Its protein is CASSFPFETQYF.

The chain is built from TRBV5-1 and TRBJ2-2, with D possibly being TRBD1 or TRBD2 (5 bases each). This CDR3 has 15 residues. Germline CDR1 and CDR2: SGHRS and YFSETQ. V was trimmed by 4 bases and J by 4 bases, leaving 14 bases between them. CDR3: CASSLQGEGTGELFF. In DNA form, the CDR3 reads TGCGCCAGCAGCCTGCAGGGCGAGGGCACCGGGGAGCTGTTTTTT.

The chain joins TRBV20-1 to TRBJ2-5; tentative D call: TRBD1 (6 bases). V was cut by 0 bases and J by 2 bases, with 13 bases left in between. CDR3 length equals 15 residues. Germline CDR1 DFQATT, CDR2 SNEGSKA (reference sequence). The CDR3 nucleotides read TGCAGTGCTAGAGAGACCGGGACACCTCAAGAGACCCAGTACTTC. Translated, it gives CSARETGTPQETQYF.

The chain links TRBV20-1 to TRBJ2-3, with 13 bases aligning to TRBD2. Germline CDR1 reads DFQATT; CDR2 reads SNEGSKA (reference sequence). V was pared by 2 bases and J by 0 bases, with 5 bases of the junction left unmatched. The CDR3 consists of 17 residues. The chain's CDR3 is CSARRLAGGTSTDTQYF. CDR3 coding DNA: TGCAGTGCTAGAAGACTAGCGGGGGGTACGAGCACAGATACGCAGTATTTT.

The chain carries TRBV30 and TRBJ1-5, with 7 bases matching TRBD1. CDR1 is GTSNPN, CDR2 SVGIG, per germline (reference sequence). This CDR3 has 12 residues. With 3 bases clipped from V and 4 bases from J, the junction kept 0 bases outside the gene matches. The CDR3 DNA reads TGTGCCTGGAGACAGGGGAATCAGCCCCAGCATTTT. Translating gives CAWRQGNQPQHF.

This clonotype was seen repeatedly, ten times or more. The junction shows a germline mismatch at one end, possibly a read error. This rearrangement joins TRBV7-7 to TRBJ2-5; D possibly uses TRBD1 or TRBD2 (6 bases each). In germline, CDR1 is SSHAT, CDR2 FNYEAQ (reference sequence). The CDR3 runs to 15 residues. In nucleotides, the CDR3 is TGTGCTAGCAGCAACTGGGGGGCAGACCAAGAGACCCAGTACTTC. This sequence encodes CASSNWGADQETQYF.

The gene calls are TRBV12-3 or TRBV12-4 and TRBJ2-1, with no clear D. V shed 1 base and J shed 2 bases, with 12 bases lying between them. This CDR3 has 16 residues. Here the CDR3 reads CASSLERQRAYNEQFF. The CDR3 region has the DNA TGTGCCAGCAGTTTAGAGCGCCAAAGGGCCTACAATGAGCAGTTCTTC.

In its sample, this clonotype was seen many times. This rearrangement joins TRBV5-1 to TRBJ2-2; D unresolved. Trimming removed 0 bases from V and 7 bases from J, with 7 bases in between. From germline, CDR1 is SGHRS and CDR2 YFSETQ. This CDR3 region has 13 residues. The chain's CDR3 is CASSLVPDGELFF. CDR3 in DNA: TGCGCCAGCAGCTTGGTGCCCGACGGGGAGCTGTTTTTT.

The chain recombines TRBV29-1 with TRBJ2-5; tentative D call: TRBD2 (5 bases). Germline values: CDR1 SQVTM, CDR2 ANQGSEA. The V and J ends lost 4 bases and 1 base respectively, with 13 bases between them. The CDR3 is made up of 14 amino acids. CDR3 sequence (DNA): TGCAGCGTTGTGGGTCGGCTAGCCCAAGAGACCCAGTACTTC. It specifies CSVVGRLAQETQYF.